This TCR beta chain was observed in a study of T cells in Graves' hyperthyroidism and ophthalmopathy. Findings and limits, study-wide: Before onset, by a median of around six months, the model predicted ophthalmopathy. Most thyroid clonotypes with frequency above 0.001 were detected in blood.

Germline V gene lookup returns CDR1 SGHNT and CDR2 YYREEE (reference sequence). This CDR3 region has 16 residues. Unmatched junction bases numbered 7, after V lost 4 bases and J lost 2 bases. The TCR beta CDR3 regions underwent amplification using RNA transcripts as the source. An initial round of RT-PCR targeting the TCR CDR3 relied on the HTBI primer set. TCRdb re-called the multiplex PCR reads through MiXCR, storing one row per CDR3 protein. Seen here are hundreds of thousands of distinct CDR3 sequences, 14% to 15% observed once, and the top ten hold approximately 4.2%. This clonotype was detected only once. Its antigen remains unknown. Ophthalmopathy cases met thresholds of Clinical Activity Score at least 3, NOSPECS grade at least 4 and duration under 3 months. More than 9.5 ml fresh peripheral blood yielded the PBMCs.

The receptor comes from a woman aged 40-49 years with Graves' ophthalmopathy. The sequenced material came from blood. This chain connects TRBV5-4 to TRBJ2-2; 8 positions agree with TRBD2. CDR3 in amino acids: CASSTGLAANTGELFF. In nucleotides, the CDR3 is TGTGCCAGCAGCACCGGACTAGCAGCAAACACCGGGGAGCTGTTTTTT. The complete variable domain, with remaining parts taken from reference TRBV5-4 and TRBJ2-2, reads ETGVTQSPTHLIKTRGQQVTLRCSSQSGHNTVSWYQQALGQGPQFIFQYYREEENGRGNFPPRFSGLQFPNYSSELNVNALELDDSALYLCASSTGLAANTGELFFGEGSRLTVL.